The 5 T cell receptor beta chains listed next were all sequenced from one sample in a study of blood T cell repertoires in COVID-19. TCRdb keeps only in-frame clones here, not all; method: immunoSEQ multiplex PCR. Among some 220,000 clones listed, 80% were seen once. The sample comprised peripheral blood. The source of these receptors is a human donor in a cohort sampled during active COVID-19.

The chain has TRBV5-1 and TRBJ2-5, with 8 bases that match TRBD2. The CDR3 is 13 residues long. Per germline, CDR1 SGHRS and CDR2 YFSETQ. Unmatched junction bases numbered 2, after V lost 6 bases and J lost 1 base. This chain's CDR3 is CASTTSGQETQYF. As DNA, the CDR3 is TGCGCCAGCACCACTAGCGGCCAAGAGACCCAGTACTTC.

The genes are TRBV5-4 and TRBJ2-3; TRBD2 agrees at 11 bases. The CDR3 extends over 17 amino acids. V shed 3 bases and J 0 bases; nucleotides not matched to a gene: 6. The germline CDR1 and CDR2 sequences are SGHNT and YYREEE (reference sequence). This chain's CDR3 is CASSWTSGPLSTDTQYF. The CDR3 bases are TGTGCCAGCAGCTGGACTAGCGGGCCCCTGAGCACAGATACGCAGTATTTT.

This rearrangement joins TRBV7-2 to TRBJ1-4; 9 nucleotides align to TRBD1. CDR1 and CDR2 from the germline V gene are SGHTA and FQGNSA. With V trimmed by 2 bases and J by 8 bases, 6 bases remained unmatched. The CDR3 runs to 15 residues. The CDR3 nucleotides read TGTGCCAGCAGCTTACAGATAGACAGGGGGGAAAAACTGTTTTTT. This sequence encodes CASSLQIDRGEKLFF.

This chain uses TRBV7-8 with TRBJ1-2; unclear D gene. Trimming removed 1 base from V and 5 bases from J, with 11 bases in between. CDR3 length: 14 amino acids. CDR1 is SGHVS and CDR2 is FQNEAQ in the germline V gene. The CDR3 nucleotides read TGTGCCAGCAGCTTAGGGTTGTCGGAGTATGGCTACACCTTC. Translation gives CASSLGLSEYGYTF.

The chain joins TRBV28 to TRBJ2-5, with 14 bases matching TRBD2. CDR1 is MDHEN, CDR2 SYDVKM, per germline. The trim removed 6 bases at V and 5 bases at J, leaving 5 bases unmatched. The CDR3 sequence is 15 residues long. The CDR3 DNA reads TGTGCCAGCAGCGGCGGACTAGCGGGGGGCGAGACCCAGTACTTC. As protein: CASSGGLAGGETQYF.